The 18 T cell receptor beta chains reported below all come from one sample, sequenced in a study of blood T cell repertoires in COVID-19. Profiling relied on immunoSEQ multiplex PCR, and the TCRdb table lists in-frame clones only, not all of them. There are about 250,000 clones in the sample; approximately 90% occur only once, and about 1.7% lies in the top ten. Sample: PBMCs or T cells enriched from blood (not recorded which). All receptors come from a man aged 35-49 years who had recovered from COVID-19.

The rearrangement uses TRBV4-1 and TRBJ1-3; a possible D gene is TRBD1 (6 bases). V lost 3 bases and J 0 bases, leaving 12 bases between the germline ends. This CDR3 has 16 amino acids. Germline V gene sequence: CDR1 MGHRA, CDR2 YSYEKL. The DNA for the CDR3 is TGCGCCAGCAGCCACCCCGGGACACGCTCTGGAAACACCATATATTTT. This translates into CASSHPGTRSGNTIYF.

This chain links TRBV7-8 with TRBJ2-1; tentatively, D is TRBD2 (5 bases). Germline lookup yields CDR1 SGHVS and CDR2 FQNEAQ. The CDR3 has 17 amino acids. V shed 2 bases and J shed 1 base, with 15 bases lying between them. CDR3 in amino acids: CASSLFFLAGSYNEQFF. The CDR3 DNA sequence: TGTGCCAGCAGCTTATTCTTCCTAGCAGGTTCCTACAATGAGCAGTTCTTC.

The chain links TRBV28 to TRBJ1-4; TRBD1 is a possible D gene (5 bases). V was clipped by 2 bases and J by 7 bases, with 17 bases between them. The CDR3 has 16 residues. Germline V gives CDR1 MDHEN, CDR2 SYDVKM. The CDR3 nucleotides are TGTGCCAGCAGTTTAGACCGTGACACGGGGGGTGAAAAACTGTTTTTT. Amino acids: CASSLDRDTGGEKLFF.

The chain links TRBV30 to TRBJ2-1; 9 bases match TRBD2. The J segment lost 6 bases and the V segment lost 7 bases, leaving 7 bases of the junction unmatched. Per the germline V gene, CDR1 is GTSNPN and CDR2 is SVGIG (reference sequence). The CDR3 contains 13 residues. The CDR3 region has the DNA TGTGCCTCTCAGACTAGCGGAGGCAATGAGCAGTTCTTC. As protein: CASQTSGGNEQFF. Complete variable domain (other parts from reference TRBV30 and TRBJ2-1): SQTIHQWPATLVQPVGSPLSLECTVEGTSNPNLYWYRQAAGRGLQLLFYSVGIGQISSEVPQNLSASRPQDRQFILSSKKLLLSDSGFYLCASQTSGGNEQFFGPGTRLTVL.

This chain uses TRBV6-2 or TRBV6-3 with TRBJ2-2; 7 bases are a match to TRBD1. Looked up from germline, CDR1 is MNHEY and CDR2 is SVGEGT. This CDR3 comprises 15 residues. The V gene end was trimmed by 3 bases and the J gene end by 4 bases; junction bases not matched to a gene: 5. CDR3 residues: CASSYSRGLTGELFF. For the CDR3, the DNA is TGTGCCAGCAGTTATAGTAGGGGGCTCACCGGGGAGCTGTTTTTT.

The genes are TRBV27 and TRBJ1-2; 7 nucleotides line up with TRBD1. This CDR3 has 16 residues. With V trimmed by 4 bases and J by 4 bases, 12 bases remained unmatched. The germline V gene has CDR1 MNHEY and CDR2 SMNVEV (reference sequence). The DNA for the CDR3 is TGTGCCAGCAGTTCCCAACCAGGGGGAAGGCGCTATGGCTACACCTTC. This translates into CASSSQPGGRRYGYTF.

This clone was seen many times. The chain combines TRBV2 with TRBJ1-2, with 7 bases lining up with TRBD1. This CDR3 is 13 amino acids long. The V gene end was trimmed by 5 bases and the J gene end by 8 bases; junction bases not matched to a gene: 8. Germline V gene data show CDR1 as SNHLY and CDR2 as FYNNEI. The CDR3 bases are TGTGCCAGCAGTCAGACAGGGACGTACGGCTACACCTTC. Its translation: CASSQTGTYGYTF.

This clone was detected once. The V and J genes are TRBV6-5 and TRBJ2-5; D call uncertain. CDR1 MNHEY and CDR2 SVGAGI come from the germline V gene. Trimming left V 1 base short and J 2 bases short, with 11 bases between. CDR3 size: 15 residues. In nucleotides, the CDR3 is TGTGCCAGCAGTTACTTCGCTGGCCCGCAAGAGACCCAGTACTTC. Translated: CASSYFAGPQETQYF.

The rearrangement uses TRBV18 and TRBJ2-2, with D maybe TRBD1 (5 bases). Germline lookup yields CDR1 KGHSH and CDR2 LQKENI. This CDR3 is built from 15 residues. V shed 3 bases and J shed 3 bases, with 11 bases lying between them. CDR3 sequence reads: CASSPPGRYTGELFF. The CDR3 bases are TGTGCCAGCTCACCGCCAGGGCGGTACACCGGGGAGCTGTTTTTT.

The chain links TRBV6-5 to TRBJ1-6, with 7 bases matching TRBD1. V shed 2 bases and J 1 base; nucleotides not matched to a gene: 2. Per the germline V gene, CDR1 is MNHEY and CDR2 is SVGAGI. There are 16 residues in the CDR3. The CDR3 DNA follows: TGTGCCAGCAGTTACAAACAGGGGTCCTATAATTCACCCCTCCACTTT. It encodes CASSYKQGSYNSPLHF.

The CDR3 region is CASPPKGAEGDTQYF. The CDR3 nucleotides read TGCGCCAGCCCCCCTAAGGGGGCCGAGGGAGATACGCAGTATTTT. This sequence joins TRBV23-1 and TRBJ2-3, with 7 bases identical to TRBD1. TRBV23-1 is an open reading frame whose function is uncertain. This CDR3 contains 15 residues. V lost 8 bases, J lost 5 bases, and 13 bases stayed unmatched.

CDR3 sequence (DNA): TGTGCCTGGAGTAGAACGGGAGAGCAGTTCTTC. Translated, it gives CAWSRTGEQFF. The chain combines TRBV30 with TRBJ2-1; possible D gene TRBD2, 5 bases. CDR3 length equals 11 residues. CDR1 is GTSNPN, CDR2 SVGIG, per germline (reference sequence). V was trimmed by 2 bases and J by 10 bases, leaving 9 bases between them.

The CDR3 loop is CASTSWGAGANVLTF. The CDR3 DNA reads as TGTGCCAGCACGTCCTGGGGGGCTGGGGCCAACGTCCTGACTTTC. The chain joins TRBV6-5 to TRBJ2-6; tentatively, D is TRBD2 (6 bases). Germline V lookup: CDR1 MNHEY, CDR2 SVGAGI. The V end was cut by 7 bases, the J end by 2 bases, with 12 bases between. The CDR3 has 15 amino acids.

This clone occurred a few times. V is TRBV18 and J is TRBJ2-1; TRBD1 aligns across 11 bases. Germline-derived CDR1 and CDR2 are KGHSH and LQKENI. This CDR3 has 16 residues. Trimming at V came to 3 bases and at J to 2 bases, leaving 3 bases not matched to a gene. CDR3 sequence: CASSPWGQGAYNEQFF. In DNA, the CDR3 is TGTGCCAGCTCACCCTGGGGACAGGGGGCCTACAATGAGCAGTTCTTC.

This chain connects TRBV12-2 to TRBJ1-2; the D segment call TRBD1 is taken from the table without a DNA check. TRBV12-2 is noted as a pseudogene. This CDR3 region has 15 residues. CDR3 protein: CASRLVDRTYLGYTF. The DNA of the CDR3 is TGTGCAAGTCGCTTAGTGGACAGGACGTACCTTGGCTACACCTTC.

The chain uses TRBV11-3 and TRBJ2-1; tentatively, D is TRBD2 (6 bases). V was shortened by 0 bases and J by 2 bases, with 8 bases between the two germline ends. This CDR3 is 15 amino acids long. CDR1 and CDR2 from the germline V gene are SGHNT and YENEEA. CDR3 sequence (DNA): TGTGCCAGCAGCTTAGATTCGGGGGCCTACAATGAGCAGTTCTTC. Protein sequence: CASSLDSGAYNEQFF.

The count of this clone is one. The CDR3 DNA sequence: TGTGCCAACGTAAGCGGGAGCAAATACGAGCAGTACTTC. Translating it yields CANVSGSKYEQYF. The V gene is TRBV28, the J gene TRBJ2-7, with 8 bases aligning to TRBD2. Germline-derived CDR1 and CDR2 are MDHEN and SYDVKM. Germline trimming cut 10 bases from V and 4 bases from J; bases unmatched to any gene: 9. This CDR3 is built from 13 residues.

The gene calls are TRBV21-1 and TRBJ1-3; the table's D call of TRBD1 was not tested on the DNA. TRBV21-1 is labeled a pseudogene. This CDR3 is built from 14 residues. The CDR3 sequence: CASRNRVPGNTIYF. In nucleotides, the CDR3 is TGTGCCAGCAGGAACAGGGTTCCGGGAAACACCATATATTTT.